The T cell receptor beta chain under discussion was sequenced for a study of T-cell reconstitution after alpha-beta-depleted transplantation in children. Germline-derived CDR1 and CDR2 are MNHEY and SVGAGI. Trimming shortened V by 2 bases and J by 4 bases, and 14 bases separated the two germline ends. The CDR3 totals 15 residues. Preparation of the TCRbeta library was carried out with unique molecular identifiers. Each CDR3 protein gets one entry after TCRdb re-called the PCR reads with MiXCR. The profile shows about 980,000 distinct CDR3 sequences, roughly 31% of them singletons. This sample comprised PBMCs, mostly from graft donor cells, obtained 360 days after TCRalphabeta/CD19-depleted stem cell transplant. The receptor's source is a boy younger than two who had a stem cell transplant for SCID, so the T cells may come from the graft donor. This chain links TRBV6-5 with TRBJ2-5; D is possibly TRBD2 (7 bases). Written as DNA, the CDR3 is TGTGCCAGCAGTTACACGATGGGGGGGCGAGAGACCCAGTACTTC. Its protein product is CASSYTMGGRETQYF.